This T cell receptor beta chain originates from a study of blood T cell repertoires in COVID-19. Assay used: immunoSEQ multiplex PCR; TCRdb lists only in-frame clones, some missing. This table has around 190,000 clones, 84% appearing once. V shed 5 bases, J shed 4 bases, and the junction held 10 bases outside the gene matches. Germline CDR1 is LNHDA and CDR2 is SQIVND (reference sequence). CDR3 length: 17 residues. Participant age was 18 to 89 years, and participants resided in roughly 25 US areas. Participant reports of clinical history set cohort assignment. J is TRBJ2-3 and V is TRBV19; 12 bases are shared with TRBD1. This sequence originates from a woman younger than 45 who had been exposed to COVID-19. Sequencing was performed on PBMCs or T cells enriched from blood (not recorded which). CDR3 region: CASSDPGQGAWADTQYF. The CDR3 DNA sequence: TGTGCCAGTAGTGATCCGGGACAGGGGGCTTGGGCAGATACGCAGTATTTT.